One sample yielded the 9 T cell receptor beta chains listed below, sequenced in a study of OX40 agonist ivuxolimab in advanced cancers. The table came from immunoSEQ multiplex PCR; TCRdb's copy has only in-frame clones and leaves some out. The sample shows approximately 76,000 clones, over 75% of them seen only once. The specimen was CD4+ or CD8+ T cells sorted from blood, collected in a trial of the OX40 agonist ivuxolimab. All receptors derive from an adult with an advanced solid tumor such as melanoma, head and neck, liver or kidney cancer.

The CDR3 region has the DNA TGTGCCAGCAGCTTGGATGGGGTCTGGGGCTACACCTTC. Translating gives CASSLDGVWGYTF. The chain carries TRBV5-5 and TRBJ1-2; no clear D. Trimming cost V 0 bases and J 8 bases, with 11 bases left between them. CDR1 is SGHKS, CDR2 YYEKEE, per germline (reference sequence). CDR3 length: 13 residues.

The table lists this clone with a few counts. The chain carries TRBV5-1 and TRBJ2-7, with 9 positions matching TRBD1. The CDR3 totals 14 residues. V was clipped by 4 bases and J by 6 bases; unmatched bases: 8. Germline V gene sequence: CDR1 SGHRS, CDR2 YFSETQ. DNA for the CDR3: TGCGCCAGCAGCCCGACAGGGGGGTCACTCGAGCAGTACTTC. Its translation: CASSPTGGSLEQYF.

The rearrangement uses TRBV10-3 and TRBJ2-5; D is perhaps TRBD1 or TRBD2 (6 bases each). Germline-derived CDR1 and CDR2 are ENHRY and SYGVKD. This CDR3 has 14 residues. Trimming removed 11 bases at V and 0 bases at J, with 16 bases between. CDR3 in amino acids: CASVSGANQETQYF. For the CDR3, the DNA is TGTGCCTCCGTTTCGGGGGCGAACCAAGAGACCCAGTACTTC.

This clone was seen just once. The chain employs TRBV5-1 and TRBJ1-4, with D possibly matching TRBD1 (5 bases). The CDR3 has 13 residues. The V and J ends lost 1 base and 5 bases respectively, with 6 bases between them. CDR1 is SGHRS, CDR2 YFSETQ, per germline. The CDR3 loop reads CASSLRDNEKLFF. DNA of the CDR3: TGCGCCAGCAGCTTGCGGGACAATGAAAAACTGTTTTTT.

This clone was found once. The CDR3 bases are TGTGCCAGCAGCGTTTCCCCGCCTAGCGGGGGGGCCCCAGATGAGCAGTTCTTC. It translates to CASSVSPPSGGAPDEQFF. The rearrangement uses TRBV9 and TRBJ2-1, with 12 bases aligning to TRBD2. The germline V gene encodes CDR1 SGDLS and CDR2 YYNGEE. This CDR3 has 18 residues. With 2 bases clipped from V and 8 bases from J, the junction kept 14 bases outside the gene matches.

The chain carries TRBV4-3 and TRBJ1-2; 7 nucleotides align to TRBD1. J was trimmed by 6 bases and V by 4 bases; bases with no gene match: 11. This CDR3 has 15 amino acids. Germline V CDR1 and CDR2: LGHNA, YSLEER. The CDR3 DNA is TGCGCCAGCAGCCTTCGGACAGGATGGGGGGATGGCTACACCTTC. Translation gives CASSLRTGWGDGYTF.

V usage is TRBV6-1 and J usage is TRBJ1-1; no clear D gene. V lost 5 bases and J lost 11, with 9 bases in between. The CDR3 length is 10 residues. Per germline, CDR1 MNHNS and CDR2 SASEGT. CDR3 DNA sequence: TGTGCCAGCAGTCATGAGCGGGCTTTCTTT. Translation gives CASSHERAFF.

V usage is TRBV5-1 and J usage is TRBJ2-3; no reliable D call. The CDR3 has 12 amino acids. Trimming shortened V by 0 bases and J by 4 bases, and 3 bases separated the two germline ends. In germline, CDR1 is SGHRS, CDR2 YFSETQ. CDR3 coding DNA: TGCGCCAGCAGCTTGGGCGCAGATACGCAGTATTTT. This gives the protein CASSLGADTQYF.

The chain combines TRBV6-1 with TRBJ2-1; D is unclear. Per germline, CDR1 MNHNS and CDR2 SASEGT. This CDR3 contains 15 residues. Trimming cost V 5 bases and J 1 base, with 12 bases left between them. DNA for the CDR3: TGTGCCAGCAGTCTCCTCCAGGAATCCTACAATGAGCAGTTCTTC. Encoded protein: CASSLLQESYNEQFF.